One TCR beta chain is described in this entry. These data are taken from a study of cytomegalovirus exposure and HLA in healthy donors. CDR1 and CDR2 from the germline V gene are SEHNR and FQNEAQ (reference sequence). The length of the CDR3 is 13 residues. V lost 8 bases to trimming and J lost 1 base, with 11 bases between them. PCR involved 60 Vbeta and 13 Jbeta primers. Clones were sequenced by immunoSEQ multiplex PCR, and TCRdb holds only the in-frame ones, with some missing. The sample table sets out about 58,000 clones. The source is a young woman in good health and CMV-seronegative. Sequenced sample: PBMCs. V usage is TRBV7-9 and J usage is TRBJ1-1; D not certain. The CDR3 spells CASVGVGNTEAFF. Written as DNA, the CDR3 is TGTGCCAGCGTCGGGGTCGGGAACACTGAAGCTTTCTTT.